The sequence of this T cell receptor beta chain was determined in a study of cytomegalovirus exposure and HLA in healthy donors. Overall study results and limits: Several of the most significant clusters were apparently associated with common viral pathogens in a later analysis.

Details on this clone: Its specificity is unknown. Mismatch with germline at one junction end may stem from a read error.

Primers for the PCR totalled 60 Vbeta and 13 Jbeta. TCRdb's copy holds only in-frame clones and misses some; the assay was immunoSEQ multiplex PCR. The data show 150,000 or so clones, 65% to 75% seen once. The CDR3 has 13 amino acids. Germline CDR1 reads MNHEY; CDR2 reads SVGAGI. The specimen sequenced was PBMCs. The receptor was derived from a girl aged 5-17 years in good health and CMV-seronegative. The chain employs TRBV6-5 and TRBJ2-3, with no clear D. This CDR3 reads CASGYVSTDTQYF. The DNA for the CDR3 is TGTGCCAGCGGTTATGTCTCCACAGATACGCAGTATTTT.